The 9 T cell receptor beta chains below were found in one sample sequenced in a study of shared clonotypes between healthy human individuals. Clones were read by immunoSEQ multiplex PCR, and TCRdb kept only the in-frame ones, dropping some. The table lists roughly 680,000 clones, around 77% of them singletons. Sequenced sample: memory CD4+ T cells sorted from blood. Subset: CD45RA-negative fraction. The receptors derive from a woman aged 25 to 39 in good health.

The chain combines TRBV19 with TRBJ1-1; no definite D call. The V gene's germline CDR1 is LNHDA and CDR2 SQIVND (reference sequence). V lost 3 bases and J lost 1, with 6 bases in between. The CDR3 has 13 residues. This chain's CDR3 is CASSMMSNTEAFF. CDR3 in DNA: TGTGCCAGTAGTATGATGTCGAACACTGAAGCTTTCTTT.

The genes are TRBV7-2 and TRBJ2-7; D is perhaps TRBD2 (5 bases). Trimming removed 2 bases at V and 7 bases at J, with 18 bases between. Germline V CDR1 and CDR2: SGHTA, FQGNSA. CDR3 length equals 15 residues. Here the CDR3 DNA reads TGTGCCAGCAGCTTATACAGTGACCTCTCGGGAGAGCAGTACTTC. This sequence encodes CASSLYSDLSGEQYF.

This clone was counted once. The same CDR3 arises from other DNA sequences in this sample as well. The CDR3 here is CASSPGLGENTEAFF. Here the CDR3 DNA reads TGTGCCAGCTCACCCGGCCTGGGGGAGAACACTGAAGCTTTCTTT. The chain combines TRBV18 with TRBJ1-1; D may be TRBD1 (5 bases). The CDR3 has 15 amino acids. Trimming removed 3 bases at V and 1 base at J, with 12 bases between. Germline V lookup: CDR1 KGHSH, CDR2 LQKENI.

Note on this clone: Other nucleotide sequences in the sample specify the same CDR3. This rearrangement joins TRBV5-1 to TRBJ1-1; D gene uncertain. The CDR3 is made up of 14 amino acids. Germline values: CDR1 SGHRS, CDR2 YFSETQ. Trimming cost V 4 bases and J 0 bases, with 10 bases left between them. Here the CDR3 DNA reads TGCGCCAGCAGCACGGACGGTATGAACACTGAAGCTTTCTTT. Amino acid sequence: CASSTDGMNTEAFF. Full variable domain (remainder filled in from reference TRBV5-1 and TRBJ1-1): KAGVTQTPRYLIKTRGQQVTLSCSPISGHRSVSWYQQTPGQGLQFLFEYFSETQRNKGNFPGRFSGRQFSNSRSEMNVSTLELGDSALYLCASSTDGMNTEAFFGQGTRLTVV.

The CDR3 loop is CASSESGQGLAKNIQYF. The DNA for the CDR3 is TGTGCCAGCAGTGAATCGGGACAGGGGTTAGCCAAAAACATTCAGTACTTC. This rearrangement joins TRBV25-1 to TRBJ2-4; 10 bases line up with TRBD1. V gave up 1 base and J gave up 0 bases; unmatched junction bases: 3. Germline CDR1 and CDR2: MGHDK and SYGVNS. This CDR3 contains 17 residues.

This clone has just a few counts. The chain joins TRBV7-9 to TRBJ1-2; TRBD1 agrees at 9 bases. V lost 5 bases, J lost 2 bases, and 6 bases stayed unmatched. Germline lookup yields CDR1 SEHNR and CDR2 FQNEAQ (reference sequence). This CDR3 contains 15 residues. For the CDR3, the DNA is TGTGCCAGCAGCATGGGGGACAGGGAGAACTATGGCTACACCTTC. This codes for CASSMGDRENYGYTF.

The CDR3 DNA reads TGTGCCAGCGGGACAGGGATTTTTCAGCCCCAGCATTTT. This translates into CASGTGIFQPQHF. The V call is TRBV27, the J call TRBJ1-5; 9 positions agree with TRBD1. CDR1 is MNHEY and CDR2 is SMNVEV in the germline V gene (reference sequence). The CDR3 consists of 13 residues. After removal of 8 bases from V and 6 bases from J, the junction contained 5 bases not matched to a gene.

V is TRBV28 and J is TRBJ1-5; D unclear. The V end was cut by 5 bases, the J end by 4 bases, with 9 bases between. CDR3 length: 13 residues. Per germline, CDR1 MDHEN and CDR2 SYDVKM. Here the CDR3 DNA reads TGTGCCAGCAGTCTACTACTAAATCAGCCCCAGCATTTT. Protein: CASSLLLNQPQHF.

This chain connects TRBV29-1 to TRBJ2-7; no firm D call. This CDR3 has 12 amino acids. V was clipped by 7 bases and J by 0 bases, with 10 bases between them. Germline V lookup: CDR1 SQVTM, CDR2 ANQGSEA. CDR3 in amino acids: CSGRANSYEQYF. The CDR3 bases are TGCAGCGGACGCGCGAACTCCTACGAGCAGTACTTC.